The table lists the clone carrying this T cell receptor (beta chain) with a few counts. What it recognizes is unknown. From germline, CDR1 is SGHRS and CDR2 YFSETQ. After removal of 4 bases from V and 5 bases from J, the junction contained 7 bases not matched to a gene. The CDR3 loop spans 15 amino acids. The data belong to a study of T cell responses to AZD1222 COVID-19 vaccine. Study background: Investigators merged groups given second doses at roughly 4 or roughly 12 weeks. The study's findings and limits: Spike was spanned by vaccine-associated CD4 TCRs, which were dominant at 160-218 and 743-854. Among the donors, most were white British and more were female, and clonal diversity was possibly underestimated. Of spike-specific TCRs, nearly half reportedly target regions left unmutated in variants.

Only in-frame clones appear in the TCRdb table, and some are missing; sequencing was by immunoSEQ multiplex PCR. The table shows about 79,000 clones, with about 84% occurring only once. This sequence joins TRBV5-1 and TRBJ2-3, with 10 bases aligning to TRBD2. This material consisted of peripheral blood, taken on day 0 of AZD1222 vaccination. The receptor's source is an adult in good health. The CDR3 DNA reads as TGCGCCAGCAGCCTCCAGCGGGGGGGCCAAGATACGCAGTATTTT. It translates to CASSLQRGGQDTQYF. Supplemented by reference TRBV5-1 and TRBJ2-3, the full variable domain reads KAGVTQTPRYLIKTRGQQVTLSCSPISGHRSVSWYQQTPGQGLQFLFEYFSETQRNKGNFPGRFSGRQFSNSRSEMNVSTLELGDSALYLCASSLQRGGQDTQYFGPGTRLTVL.